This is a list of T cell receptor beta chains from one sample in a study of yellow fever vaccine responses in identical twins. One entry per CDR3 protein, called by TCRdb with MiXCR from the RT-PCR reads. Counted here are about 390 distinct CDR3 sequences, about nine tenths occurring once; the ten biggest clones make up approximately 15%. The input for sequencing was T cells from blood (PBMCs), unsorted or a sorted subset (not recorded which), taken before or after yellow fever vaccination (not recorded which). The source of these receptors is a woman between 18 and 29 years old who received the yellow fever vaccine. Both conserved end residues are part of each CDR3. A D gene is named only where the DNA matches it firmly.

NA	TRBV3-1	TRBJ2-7	TGTGCCAGCAGCCATATTCGCGGCCTAACCCACGAGCAGTACTTC	CASSHIRGLTHEQYF
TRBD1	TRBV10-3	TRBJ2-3	TGTGCCATCACCCCGACAGGGGGCACAGATACGCAGTATTTT	CAITPTGGTDTQYF
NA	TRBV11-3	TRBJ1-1	TGTGCCAGCAGCACATACAGGTGGACTGAAGCTTTCTTT	CASSTYRWTEAFF
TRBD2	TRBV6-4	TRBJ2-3	TGTGCCAGCAGTGACGCTAGCGGGGACACAGATACGCAGTATTTT	CASSDASGDTDTQYF
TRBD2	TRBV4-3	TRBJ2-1	TGCGCCAGCAGCCAATTAAAGGGAGCGGGAGCCGATGAGCAGTTCTTC	CASSQLKGAGADEQFF
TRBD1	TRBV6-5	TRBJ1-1	TGTGCCAGCAGTTACGGTTTAAGTGGGACAGGGTACACTGAAGCTTTCTTT	CASSYGLSGTGYTEAFF
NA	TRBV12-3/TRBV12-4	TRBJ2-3	TGTGCCAGCGGGTACCGGGACGGAGTAGCCAATACGCAGTATTTT	CASGYRDGVANTQYF
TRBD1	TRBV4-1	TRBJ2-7	TGCGCCAGCAGCCAAGGGACAGGCTTCCCCTACGAGCAGTACTTC	CASSQGTGFPYEQYF
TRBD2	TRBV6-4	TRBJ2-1	TGTGCCAGCAGTAGGACTAGCGGGGAAAACAATGAGCAGTTCTTC	CASSRTSGENNEQFF
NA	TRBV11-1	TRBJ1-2	TGTGCCAGCAGCCCACTTTGGATTTGGGTTGTTCCCTATGGCTACACCTTC	CASSPLWIWVVPYGYTF